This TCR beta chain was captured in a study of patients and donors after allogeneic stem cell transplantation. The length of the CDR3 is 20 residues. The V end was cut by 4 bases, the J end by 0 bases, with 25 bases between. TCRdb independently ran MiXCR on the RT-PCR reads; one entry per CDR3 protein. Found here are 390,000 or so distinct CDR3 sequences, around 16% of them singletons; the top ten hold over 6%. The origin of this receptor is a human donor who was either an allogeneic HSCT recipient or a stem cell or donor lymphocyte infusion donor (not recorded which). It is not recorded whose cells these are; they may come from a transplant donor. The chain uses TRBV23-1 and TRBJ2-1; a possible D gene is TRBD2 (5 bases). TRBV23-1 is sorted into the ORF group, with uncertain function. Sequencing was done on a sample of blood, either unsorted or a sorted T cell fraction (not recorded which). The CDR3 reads CASSPNPAVKGAHSYNEQFF. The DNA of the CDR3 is TGCGCCAGCAGTCCTAACCCGGCCGTAAAGGGAGCCCACTCCTACAATGAGCAGTTCTTC.